The clone carrying this TCR beta chain was observed many times. This entry belongs to a study of T cells after yellow fever vaccination. Researchers made TCR cDNA using 5'RACE template switching, and this step added a universal primer site and UMIs. TCRdb independently ran MiXCR on the 5' RACE reads; one entry per CDR3 protein. The table shows hundreds of thousands of distinct CDR3 sequences, with approximately 13% occurring only once. The sample here was PBMCs, taken on the day of the yellow fever booster vaccination. The sequence was collected from a man aged 30 to 39 who received the YFV17D yellow fever vaccine.

CDR3 sequence: CASKGTGGSEQYF. CDR3 bases: TGTGCCAGCAAAGGGACAGGGGGTTCCGAGCAGTACTTC. V is TRBV3-1 and J is TRBJ2-7, with 11 bases lining up with TRBD1. The CDR3 contains 13 residues. V shed 7 bases, J shed 6 bases, and the junction held 5 bases outside the gene matches. CDR1 LGHDT and CDR2 YNNKEL come from the germline V gene (reference sequence).